The 17 T cell receptor beta chains reported below all come from one sample, sequenced in a study of cytomegalovirus exposure and HLA in healthy donors. PCR primers comprised 60 Vbeta and 13 Jbeta primers. The data were produced by immunoSEQ multiplex PCR, yet TCRdb's version contains in-frame clones alone and is incomplete. Of fewer than 90,000 clones listed, over 60% are singletons. Sequencing was done on a sample of PBMCs. The source is a man aged 30 to 45 in good health and CMV-seronegative.

This clone was seen a single time. The chain joins TRBV5-1 to TRBJ1-5; TRBD1 aligns across 7 bases. V trimming: 4 bases; J trimming: 6 bases; junction bases outside the gene matches: 16. CDR3 length: 17 amino acids. Germline V CDR1 and CDR2: SGHRS, YFSETQ. This chain's CDR3 is CASSPGPDREVSQPQHF. The CDR3 DNA sequence: TGCGCCAGCAGCCCCGGGCCCGACAGGGAAGTGAGTCAGCCCCAGCATTTT.

The chain carries TRBV5-6 and TRBJ1-1, with D perhaps matching TRBD1 (6 bases). CDR3 length: 13 residues. V gave up 5 bases and J gave up 6 bases, with 14 bases separating them. Germline CDR1 SGHDT, CDR2 YYEEEE. The CDR3: CASRRFGGAEAFF. CDR3 nucleotide sequence: TGTGCCAGCAGAAGATTTGGGGGCGCTGAAGCTTTCTTT.

In this sample, this clone turned up once. The V call is TRBV5-5, the J call TRBJ1-1, with TRBD1 matching 8 bases. Germline V gene data show CDR1 as SGHKS and CDR2 as YYEKEE (reference sequence). J was trimmed by 6 bases and V by 3 bases; bases with no gene match: 4. The length of the CDR3 is 13 residues. CDR3 nucleotide sequence: TGTGCCAGCAGCTGGGGACAGGCCCCTGAAGCTTTCTTT. Residues: CASSWGQAPEAFF.

The chain recombines TRBV5-1 with TRBJ2-7, with 14 bases that match TRBD2. The CDR3 is 16 amino acids. CDR1 and CDR2 (germline): SGHRS, YFSETQ. The ends lost 2 bases at V and 0 bases at J; junction bases unmatched: 1. The CDR3 nucleotides read TGCGCCAGCAGCTTCGGGACTAGCGGGAGCTCCTACGAGCAGTACTTC. It translates to CASSFGTSGSSYEQYF.

The table lists this clone with a few counts. The rearrangement joins TRBV19 to TRBJ1-2, with 7 bases aligning to TRBD1. CDR3 length: 14 amino acids. Germline V gives CDR1 LNHDA, CDR2 SQIVND (reference sequence). The V gene end was trimmed by 5 bases and the J gene end by 2 bases; junction bases not matched to a gene: 5. CDR3 region: CASSRDSGNYGYTF. The CDR3, as DNA: TGTGCCAGTAGTCGGGACAGTGGGAACTATGGCTACACCTTC.

V gene TRBV2 combines with J gene TRBJ1-2; TRBD1 agrees at 8 bases. V shed 4 bases, J shed 7 bases, and the junction held 5 bases outside the gene matches. CDR1 is SNHLY, CDR2 FYNNEI, per germline. The CDR3 spans 13 residues. The chain's CDR3 is CASSGDRSVGYTF. CDR3 bases: TGTGCCAGCAGTGGGGACAGGTCAGTTGGCTACACCTTC.

The chain uses TRBV7-2 and TRBJ2-1; 14 bases are a match to TRBD2. Germline CDR1 SGHTA, CDR2 FQGNSA. V was pared by 4 bases and J by 8 bases, with 4 bases of the junction left unmatched. This CDR3 spans 15 amino acids. CDR3 residues: CASSSTSGRAYEQFF. The CDR3 DNA reads as TGTGCCAGCAGCTCGACTAGCGGGAGGGCTTATGAGCAGTTCTTC. The full variable domain, in which reference TRBV7-2 and TRBJ2-1 provide the parts outside the CDR3, is GAGVSQSPSNKVTEKGKDVELRCDPISGHTALYWYRQSLGQGLEFLIYFQGNSAPDKSGLPSDRFSAERTGGSVSTLTIQRTQQEDSAVYLCASSSTSGRAYEQFFGPGTRLTVL.

This clone was seen only once. The junction departs from germline at one end; a sequencing error may be responsible. The CDR3: CASSVTTDTEAFF. CDR3 in DNA: TGTGCCAGCAGCGTAACTACGGACACCGAAGCTTTCTTT. The chain links TRBV9 to TRBJ1-1; perhaps TRBD1 as D (5 bases). This CDR3 has 13 residues. Looked up from germline, CDR1 is SGDLS and CDR2 is YYNGEE.

This chain uses TRBV19 with TRBJ1-1; D remains ambiguous. V was trimmed by 1 base and J by 0 bases, leaving 9 bases between them. The length of the CDR3 is 15 residues. Germline-derived CDR1 and CDR2 are LNHDA and SQIVND (reference sequence). For the CDR3, the DNA is TGTGCCAGTAGTATAGTTGGTACACTGAACACTGAAGCTTTCTTT. Its protein is CASSIVGTLNTEAFF. The whole variable domain, remainder taken from reference TRBV19 and TRBJ1-1, is DGGITQSPKYLFRKEGQNVTLSCEQNLNHDAMYWYRQDPGQGLRLIYYSQIVNDFQKGDIAEGYSVSREKKESFPLTVTSAQKNPTAFYLCASSIVGTLNTEAFFGQGTRLTVV.

J is TRBJ2-7 and V is TRBV18; D remains ambiguous. The CDR3 sequence is 13 residues long. Trimming cost V 0 bases and J 5 bases, with 8 bases left between them. Germline values: CDR1 KGHSH, CDR2 LQKENI. The DNA for the CDR3 is TGTGCCAGCTCACCACCTGATGACAACGAGCAGTACTTC. Residues: CASSPPDDNEQYF.

A single count supports this clone. The chain links TRBV7-9 to TRBJ1-4, with D maybe TRBD1 (5 bases). V shed 5 bases and J shed 1 base, with 8 bases lying between them. Germline V gives CDR1 SEHNR, CDR2 FQNEAQ (reference sequence). This CDR3 is built from 14 residues. CDR3 residues: CASSRGGTNEKLFF. DNA for the CDR3: TGTGCCAGCAGCAGGGGAGGAACTAATGAAAAACTGTTTTTT. The complete variable domain, with remaining parts taken from reference TRBV7-9 and TRBJ1-4, reads DTGVSQNPRHKITKRGQNVTFRCDPISEHNRLYWYRQTLGQGPEFLTYFQNEAQLEKSRLLSDRFSAERPKGSFSTLEIQRTEQGDSAMYLCASSRGGTNEKLFFGSGTQLSVL.

The table lists this clone with a count of one. The chain recombines TRBV7-2 with TRBJ2-4; 7 bases line up with TRBD1. The V gene's germline CDR1 is SGHTA and CDR2 FQGNSA. The ends lost 5 bases at V and 15 bases at J; junction bases unmatched: 16. The CDR3 runs 14 residues. DNA for the CDR3: TGTGCCAGCAGCCCCGGGAACAGGGGCCTAATGGTGTACTTC. Translating it yields CASSPGNRGLMVYF.

The chain combines TRBV18 with TRBJ2-1, with TRBD2 matching 8 bases. Trimming removed 0 bases from V and 7 bases from J; junction bases left unmatched: 5. The CDR3 consists of 15 residues. In germline, CDR1 is KGHSH, CDR2 LQKENI. CDR3 loop: CASSPPAGGGNEQFF. CDR3 nucleotides: TGTGCCAGCTCACCACCTGCGGGGGGCGGGAATGAGCAGTTCTTC. The full variable domain, with the rest looked up from reference TRBV18 and TRBJ2-1, is NAGVMQNPRHLVRRRGQEARLRCSPMKGHSHVYWYRQLPEEGLKFMVYLQKENIIDESGMPKERFSAEFPKEGPSILRIQQVVRGDSAAYFCASSPPAGGGNEQFFGPGTRLTVL.

Note on this clone: The same CDR3 also results from other DNA sequences found in this sample. The chain links TRBV19 to TRBJ2-1, with 10 nucleotides matching TRBD2. The CDR3 sequence is 15 residues long. V lost 4 bases, J lost 1 base, and 1 base stayed unmatched. CDR1 LNHDA and CDR2 SQIVND come from the germline V gene (reference sequence). CDR3 nucleotides: TGTGCCAGTAGTAGGACTAGCGGATCCTACAATGAGCAGTTCTTC. Translated, it gives CASSRTSGSYNEQFF.

The gene calls are TRBV11-2 and TRBJ2-2, with 9 nucleotides matching TRBD1. The CDR3 runs 14 residues. The J segment lost 7 bases and the V segment lost 4 bases, leaving 4 bases of the junction unmatched. In germline, CDR1 is SGHAT, CDR2 FQNNGV. Written as DNA, the CDR3 is TGTGCCAGCAGCTACGGACAGGGGCACGGGGAGCTGTTTTTT. Translated, it gives CASSYGQGHGELFF. Drawing the rest from reference TRBV11-2 and TRBJ2-2, the complete variable domain is EAGVAQSPRYKIIEKRQSVAFWCNPISGHATLYWYQQILGQGPKLLIQFQNNGVVDDSQLPKDRFSAERLKGVDSTLKIQPAKLEDSAVYLCASSYGQGHGELFFGEGSRLTVL.

The rearrangement uses TRBV7-2 and TRBJ2-5; 9 positions match TRBD2. This CDR3 contains 16 residues. V lost 4 bases and J lost 4; bases outside the gene matches: 10. CDR1 and CDR2 from the germline V gene are SGHTA and FQGNSA. The CDR3 bases are TGTGCCAGCAGCTCTAGCGGGACCCCTATTGTAGAGACCCAGTACTTC. Protein: CASSSSGTPIVETQYF.

This chain links TRBV5-1 with TRBJ2-3; TRBD1 aligns across 10 bases. Germline-derived CDR1 and CDR2 are SGHRS and YFSETQ. The J segment lost 0 bases and the V segment lost 4 bases, leaving 5 bases of the junction unmatched. The CDR3 has 16 amino acids. As DNA, the CDR3 is TGCGCCAGCAGCAAGGGACAGGGGTCTAGCACAGATACGCAGTATTTT. Translated, it gives CASSKGQGSSTDTQYF.